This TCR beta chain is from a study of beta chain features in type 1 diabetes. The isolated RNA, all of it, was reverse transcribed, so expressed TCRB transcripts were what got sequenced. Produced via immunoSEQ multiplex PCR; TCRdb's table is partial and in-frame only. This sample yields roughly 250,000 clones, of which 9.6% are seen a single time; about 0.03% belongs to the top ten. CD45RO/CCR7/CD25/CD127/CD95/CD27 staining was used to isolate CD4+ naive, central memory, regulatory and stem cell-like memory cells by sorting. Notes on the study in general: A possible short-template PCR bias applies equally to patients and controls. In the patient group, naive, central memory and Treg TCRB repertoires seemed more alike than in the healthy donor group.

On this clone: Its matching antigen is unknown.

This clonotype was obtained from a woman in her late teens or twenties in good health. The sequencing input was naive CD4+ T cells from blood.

CDR3 protein: CASSSEQLIILSYTF. The CDR3 nucleotides read TGCGCCAGCAGCTCCGAACAGCTGATTATCCTCTCCTACACCTTC. The V call is TRBV4-1, the J call TRBJ1-2; D gene uncertain. CDR3 length: 15 residues. Trimming left V 5 bases short and J 10 bases short, with 23 bases between. Germline CDR1 reads MGHRA; CDR2 reads YSYEKL.